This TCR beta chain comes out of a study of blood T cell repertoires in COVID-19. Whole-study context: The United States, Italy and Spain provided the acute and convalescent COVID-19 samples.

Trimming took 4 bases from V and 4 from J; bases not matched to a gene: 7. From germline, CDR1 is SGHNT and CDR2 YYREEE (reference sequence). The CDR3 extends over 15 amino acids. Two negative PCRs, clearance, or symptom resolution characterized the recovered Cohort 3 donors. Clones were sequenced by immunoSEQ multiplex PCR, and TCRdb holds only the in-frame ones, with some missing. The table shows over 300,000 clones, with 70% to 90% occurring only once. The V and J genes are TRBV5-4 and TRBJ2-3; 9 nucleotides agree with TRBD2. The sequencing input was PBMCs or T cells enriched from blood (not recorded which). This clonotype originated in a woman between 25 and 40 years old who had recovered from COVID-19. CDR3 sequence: CASSREVAGADTQYF. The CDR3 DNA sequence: TGTGCCAGCAGCCGGGAGGTAGCGGGGGCAGATACGCAGTATTTT.